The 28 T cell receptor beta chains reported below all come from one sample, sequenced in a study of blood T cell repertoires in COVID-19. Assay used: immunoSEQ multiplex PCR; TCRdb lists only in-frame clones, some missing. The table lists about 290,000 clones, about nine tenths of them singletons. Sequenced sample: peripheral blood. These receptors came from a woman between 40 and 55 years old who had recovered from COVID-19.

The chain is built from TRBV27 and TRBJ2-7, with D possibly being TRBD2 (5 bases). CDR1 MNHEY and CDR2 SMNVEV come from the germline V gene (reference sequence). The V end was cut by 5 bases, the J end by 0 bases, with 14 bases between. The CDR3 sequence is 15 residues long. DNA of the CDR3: TGTGCCAGCAGTCCCCGACTAACCCCCTCCTACGAGCAGTACTTC. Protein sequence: CASSPRLTPSYEQYF.

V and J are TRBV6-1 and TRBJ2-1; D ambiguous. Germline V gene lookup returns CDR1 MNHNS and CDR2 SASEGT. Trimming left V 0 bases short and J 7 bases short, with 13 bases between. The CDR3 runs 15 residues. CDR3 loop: CASSEATRSRNEQFF. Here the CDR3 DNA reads TGTGCCAGCAGTGAAGCAACTCGATCCCGAAATGAGCAGTTCTTC.

The CDR3 coding sequence is TGTGCCAGCAGTGAGGAGGGTCAGCCCCAGCATTTT. This translates into CASSEEGQPQHF. This rearrangement joins TRBV6-1 to TRBJ1-5; unclear D gene. This CDR3 is 12 amino acids long. V lost 3 bases, J lost 6 bases, and 6 bases lay in between. CDR1 and CDR2 (germline): MNHNS, SASEGT.

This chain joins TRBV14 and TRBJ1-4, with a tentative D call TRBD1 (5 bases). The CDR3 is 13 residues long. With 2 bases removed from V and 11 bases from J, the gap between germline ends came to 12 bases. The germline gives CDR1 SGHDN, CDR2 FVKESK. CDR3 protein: CASSQPVGGKLFF. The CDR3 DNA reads TGTGCCAGCAGCCAACCAGTTGGGGGGAAACTGTTTTTT.

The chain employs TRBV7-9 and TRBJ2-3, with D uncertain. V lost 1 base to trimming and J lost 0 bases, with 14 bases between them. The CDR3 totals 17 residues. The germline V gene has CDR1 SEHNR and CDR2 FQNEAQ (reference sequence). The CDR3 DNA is TGTGCCAGCAGCTTAGTAGTGAGACTCCCTAGCACAGATACGCAGTATTTT. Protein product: CASSLVVRLPSTDTQYF.

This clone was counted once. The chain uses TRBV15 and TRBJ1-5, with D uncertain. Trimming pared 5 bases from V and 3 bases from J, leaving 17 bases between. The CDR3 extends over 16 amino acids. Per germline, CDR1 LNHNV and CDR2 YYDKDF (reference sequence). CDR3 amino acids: CATSGRTVDFNQPQHF. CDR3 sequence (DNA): TGTGCCACCAGCGGGAGGACCGTAGATTTCAATCAGCCCCAGCATTTT.

For the CDR3, the DNA is TGTGCCAGCAGCTTAGGCGCAGGTGAAACCGGGGAGCTGTTTTTT. As protein: CASSLGAGETGELFF. The chain is built from TRBV7-9 and TRBJ2-2; D is unresolved. V was trimmed by 1 base and J by 5 bases, leaving 11 bases between them. Germline V gene lookup returns CDR1 SEHNR and CDR2 FQNEAQ (reference sequence). There are 15 residues in the CDR3.

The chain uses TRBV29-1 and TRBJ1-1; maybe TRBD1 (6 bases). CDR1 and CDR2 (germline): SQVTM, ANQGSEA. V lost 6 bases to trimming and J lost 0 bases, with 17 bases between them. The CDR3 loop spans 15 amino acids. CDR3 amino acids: CSVTGGQSLNTEAFF. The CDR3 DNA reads TGCAGCGTCACGGGTGGACAGTCCCTGAACACTGAAGCTTTCTTT.

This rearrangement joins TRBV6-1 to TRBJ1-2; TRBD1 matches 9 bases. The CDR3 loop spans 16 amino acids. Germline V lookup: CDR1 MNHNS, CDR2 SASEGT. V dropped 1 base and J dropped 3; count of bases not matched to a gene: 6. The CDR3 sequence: CASSEVPGQGHYGYTF. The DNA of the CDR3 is TGTGCCAGCAGTGAAGTGCCGGGACAGGGTCACTATGGCTACACCTTC.

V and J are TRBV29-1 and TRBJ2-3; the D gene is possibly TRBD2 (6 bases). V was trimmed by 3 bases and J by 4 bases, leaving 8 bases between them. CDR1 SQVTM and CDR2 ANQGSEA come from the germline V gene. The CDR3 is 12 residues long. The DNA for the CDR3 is TGCAGCGTTGACGAGCGGGCAGATACGCAGTATTTT. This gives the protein CSVDERADTQYF.

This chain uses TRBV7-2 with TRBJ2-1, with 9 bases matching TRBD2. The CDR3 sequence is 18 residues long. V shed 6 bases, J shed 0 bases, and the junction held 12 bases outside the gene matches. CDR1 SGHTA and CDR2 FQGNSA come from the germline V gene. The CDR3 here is CASSLPGLAASSYNEQFF. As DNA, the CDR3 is TGTGCCAGCAGTTTACCGGGACTAGCCGCGAGCTCCTACAATGAGCAGTTCTTC.

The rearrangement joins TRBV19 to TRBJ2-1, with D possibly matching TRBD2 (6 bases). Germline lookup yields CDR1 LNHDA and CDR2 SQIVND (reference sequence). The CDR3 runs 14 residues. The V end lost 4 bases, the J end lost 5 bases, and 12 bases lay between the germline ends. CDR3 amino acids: CASSRLDSNNEQFF. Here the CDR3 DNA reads TGTGCCAGTAGTAGACTAGACAGCAACAATGAGCAGTTCTTC.

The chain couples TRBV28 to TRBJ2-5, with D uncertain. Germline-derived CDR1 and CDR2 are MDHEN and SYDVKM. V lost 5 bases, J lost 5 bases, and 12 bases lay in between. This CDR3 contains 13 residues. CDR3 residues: CASSGPPMETQYF. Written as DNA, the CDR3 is TGTGCCAGCAGTGGCCCCCCGATGGAGACCCAGTACTTC.

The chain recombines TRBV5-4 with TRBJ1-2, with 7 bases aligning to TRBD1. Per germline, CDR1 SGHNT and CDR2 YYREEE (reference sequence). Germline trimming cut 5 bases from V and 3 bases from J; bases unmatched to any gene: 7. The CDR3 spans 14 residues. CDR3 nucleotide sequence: TGTGCCAGCAGGAAACAGGGGTCGGACTATGGCTACACCTTC. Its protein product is CASRKQGSDYGYTF.

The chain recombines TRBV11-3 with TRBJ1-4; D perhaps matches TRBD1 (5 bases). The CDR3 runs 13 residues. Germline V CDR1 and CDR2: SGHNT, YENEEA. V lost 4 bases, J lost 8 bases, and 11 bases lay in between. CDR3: CASSSQGREKLFF. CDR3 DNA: TGTGCCAGCAGCTCTCAGGGAAGGGAAAAACTGTTTTTT.

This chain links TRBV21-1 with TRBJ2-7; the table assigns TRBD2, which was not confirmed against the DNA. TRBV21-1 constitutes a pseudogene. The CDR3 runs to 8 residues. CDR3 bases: TGTGCCAACTTCGAGCAGTACTTC. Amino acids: CANFEQYF.

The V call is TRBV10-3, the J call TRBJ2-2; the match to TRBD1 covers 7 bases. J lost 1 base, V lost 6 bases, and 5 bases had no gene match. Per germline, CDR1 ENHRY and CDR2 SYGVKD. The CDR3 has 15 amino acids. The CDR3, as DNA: TGTGCCATCAGCCCCGGGACAGTGAACACCGGGGAGCTGTTTTTT. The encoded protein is CAISPGTVNTGELFF.

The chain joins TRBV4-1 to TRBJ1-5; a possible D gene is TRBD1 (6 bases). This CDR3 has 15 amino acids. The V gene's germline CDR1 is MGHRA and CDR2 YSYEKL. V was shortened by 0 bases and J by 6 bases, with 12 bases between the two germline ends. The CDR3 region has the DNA TGCGCCAGCAGCCAAGATGCAACAGGGTTTCAGCCCCAGCATTTT. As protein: CASSQDATGFQPQHF.

This chain's CDR3 is CATSGQGYTGELFF. CDR3 DNA sequence: TGTGCCACCAGTGGGCAGGGGTACACCGGGGAGCTGTTTTTT. The genes are TRBV24-1 and TRBJ2-2, with D tentatively TRBD1 (6 bases). V gave up 5 bases and J gave up 3 bases, with 9 bases separating them. The CDR3 runs 14 residues. Germline V gives CDR1 KGHDR, CDR2 SFDVKD.

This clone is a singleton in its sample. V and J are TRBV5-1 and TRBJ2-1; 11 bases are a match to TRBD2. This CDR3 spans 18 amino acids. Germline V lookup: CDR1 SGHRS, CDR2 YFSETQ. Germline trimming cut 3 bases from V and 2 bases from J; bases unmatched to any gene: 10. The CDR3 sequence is CASSWEAGLAVTYNEQFF. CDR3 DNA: TGCGCCAGCAGCTGGGAGGCGGGACTAGCGGTCACCTACAATGAGCAGTTCTTC.

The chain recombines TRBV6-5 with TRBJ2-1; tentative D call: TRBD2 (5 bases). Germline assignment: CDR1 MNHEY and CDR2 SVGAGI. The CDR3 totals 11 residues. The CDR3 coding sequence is TGTGCTGGACCTCCTCGGGGTGAGCAGTTCTTC. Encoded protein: CAGPPRGEQFF.

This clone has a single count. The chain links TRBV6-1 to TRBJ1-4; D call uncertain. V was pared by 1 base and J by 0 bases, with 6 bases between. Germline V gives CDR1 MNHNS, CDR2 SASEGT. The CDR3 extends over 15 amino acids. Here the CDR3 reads CASSEGAATNEKLFF. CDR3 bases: TGTGCCAGCAGTGAAGGGGCAGCAACTAATGAAAAACTGTTTTTT.

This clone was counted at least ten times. CDR3 protein: CASSLSGSILDEQFF. DNA of the CDR3: TGTGCCAGCAGCTTAAGCGGGAGCATCTTGGATGAGCAGTTCTTC. The V call is TRBV7-8, the J call TRBJ2-1; TRBD2 matches 8 bases. V lost 2 bases to trimming and J lost 8 bases; unmatched junction nucleotides: 8. The CDR3 consists of 15 residues. Germline CDR1 is SGHVS and CDR2 is FQNEAQ.

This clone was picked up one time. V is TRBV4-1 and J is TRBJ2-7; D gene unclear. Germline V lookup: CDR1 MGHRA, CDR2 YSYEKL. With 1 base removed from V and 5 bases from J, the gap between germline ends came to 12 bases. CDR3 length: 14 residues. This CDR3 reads CASSQAVPSDEQYF. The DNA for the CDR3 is TGCGCCAGCAGCCAAGCCGTACCCTCAGACGAGCAGTACTTC.

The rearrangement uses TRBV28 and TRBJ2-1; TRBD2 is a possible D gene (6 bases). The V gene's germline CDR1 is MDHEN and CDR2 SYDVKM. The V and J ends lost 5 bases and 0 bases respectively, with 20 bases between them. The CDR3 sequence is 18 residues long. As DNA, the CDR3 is TGTGCCAGCAGTACTAAGAATCTAGCGCTGAGCTCCTACAATGAGCAGTTCTTC. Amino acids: CASSTKNLALSSYNEQFF.

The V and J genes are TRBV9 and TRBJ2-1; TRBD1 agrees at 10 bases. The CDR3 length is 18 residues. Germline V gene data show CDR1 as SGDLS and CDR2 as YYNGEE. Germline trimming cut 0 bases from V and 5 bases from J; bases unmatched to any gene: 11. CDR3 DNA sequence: TGTGCCAGCAGCGTAGCGCCCAGACGGGACAGGGGTGACAATGAGCAGTTCTTC. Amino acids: CASSVAPRRDRGDNEQFF.

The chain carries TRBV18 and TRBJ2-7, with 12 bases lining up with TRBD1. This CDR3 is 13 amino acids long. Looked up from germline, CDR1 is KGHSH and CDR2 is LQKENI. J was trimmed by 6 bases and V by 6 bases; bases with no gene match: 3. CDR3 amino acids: CASSGQGAVEQYF. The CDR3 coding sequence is TGTGCCAGCTCGGGACAGGGGGCCGTCGAGCAGTACTTC.

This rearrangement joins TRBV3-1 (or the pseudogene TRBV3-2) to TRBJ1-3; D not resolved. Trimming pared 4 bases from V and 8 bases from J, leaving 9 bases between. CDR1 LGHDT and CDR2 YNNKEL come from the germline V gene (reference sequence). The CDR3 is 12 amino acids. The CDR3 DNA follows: TGTGCCAGCAGCCGCGGAGAGGACACCATATATTTT. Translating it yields CASSRGEDTIYF.